The sequence of this T cell receptor (beta chain) was determined in a study of response to subunit inactivated influenza vaccine. General study points: Each seasonal flu vaccination may recruit only limited new T cells, authors suggested.

This clonotype was detected only a few times. Its antigen is still unknown. MiXCR, run by TCRdb on the RT-PCR reads, gives a single entry per CDR3 protein. This sample has 630,000 or so distinct CDR3 sequences, with 15% to 19% found just once. Germline loops: CDR1 SGHRS, CDR2 YFSETQ. CDR3 length: 16 amino acids. The V gene lost 1 base and the J gene lost 0 bases, with 10 bases spanning the gap. This specimen consisted of PBMCs from blood, obtained 11 to 12 days after vaccination. This sequence joins TRBV5-1 and TRBJ1-4; D is undetermined. The origin of this receptor is a man aged 45-65 years who received an inactivated influenza vaccine. The CDR3 nucleotides are TGCGCCAGCAGCTTGTCGGTGGGGACAACTAATGAAAAACTGTTTTTT. Its protein is CASSLSVGTTNEKLFF.